This T cell receptor beta chain was captured in a study of blood T cell repertoires in COVID-19. The wider study: The United States, Italy and Spain provided the acute and convalescent COVID-19 samples.

Original data processing: Cell counts per sample came from amplifying reference gene primers. Generated by immunoSEQ multiplex PCR, the TCRdb table keeps only in-frame clones and is missing some. The DNA was the basis for D and trimming; V, J and clone size are from that table. The sample records some 380,000 clones, roughly 90% being singletons. Study members were between about 18 and 95 years old and lived in 20 to 25 US regions. Participants' own reports of clinical history determined their cohort assignment. This CDR3 contains 15 residues. J gave up 4 bases and V 0 bases, and 4 bases lay outside the gene matches. Germline loops: CDR1 SGDLS, CDR2 YYNGEE.

This clonotype originated in a middle-aged woman with acute COVID-19. Specimen: PBMCs or T cells enriched from blood (not recorded which). The chain has TRBV9 and TRBJ1-1; TRBD1 agrees at 9 bases. The CDR3 nucleotides read TGTGCCAGCAGCGTAGATGGGACAGGGACCACTGAAGCTTTCTTT. It is translated as CASSVDGTGTTEAFF.